A selection of T cell receptor beta chains follows, all from one sample in a study of CD8 T cells in Susac syndrome. TCRdb independently ran MiXCR on the immunoSEQ multiplex PCR reads; one entry per CDR3 protein. This table holds a few hundred thousand distinct CDR3 sequences, approximately 90% found once. Sequencing was done on a sample of CD8+ T cells from PBMCs. These receptors all come from a human donor with multiple sclerosis. Each CDR3 is given with its conserved first and last residue. The D gene is left open where the match is weak. Rows may omit the clone size; those that give it use once, few, many or a size class.

J gene,clone size,V gene,D gene,CDR3 DNA,CDR3 protein
TRBJ2-1,-,TRBV5-6,-,TGTGCCAGCAGCTTGGTTGGCGGCCTCGGGAAATACAATGAGCAGTTCTTC,CASSLVGGLGKYNEQFF
TRBJ2-7,-,TRBV28,-,TGTGCCAGCCGAACCCTCTTAGAGGTCGCCGAGCAGTACTTC,CASRTLLEVAEQYF
TRBJ2-7,-,TRBV4-3,-,TGCGCCAGCAGCCACCCCCGGGGATGGAGCTACGAGCAGTACTTC,CASSHPRGWSYEQYF
TRBJ2-2,-,TRBV5-6,-,TGTGCCAGCAGCTCTGATTGGACGGGAGCGGAGCTGTTTTTT,CASSSDWTGAELFF
TRBJ2-1,-,TRBV29-1,TRBD2,TGCAGCGTTGGGGGCCCTAGCGGGAGCTCCTACAATGAGCAGTTCTTC,CSVGGPSGSSYNEQFF
TRBJ2-3,-,TRBV27,TRBD2,TGTGCCAGCAGTTTCCTGACTAGCGGGAGTTCAGATACGCAGTATTTT,CASSFLTSGSSDTQYF
TRBJ2-3,-,TRBV11-2,TRBD2,TGTGCCAGCAGCTACCCTAGCGGGCCCTACACAGATACGCAGTATTTT,CASSYPSGPYTDTQYF
TRBJ2-1,-,TRBV6-5,TRBD2,TGTGCCAGCAGCTGGGGAGGGTCCCACAATGAGCAGTTCTTC,CASSWGGSHNEQFF
TRBJ2-4,-,TRBV3-1,-,TGTGCCAGCACCCAGGAGGGTATCGGCGGACTAGCCAAAAACATTCAGTACTTC,CASTQEGIGGLAKNIQYF
TRBJ2-1,-,TRBV29-1,TRBD1,TGCAGCGTTGAAGACGGGACAGGGTCCAGCTCCTACAATGAGCAGTTCTTC,CSVEDGTGSSSYNEQFF
TRBJ2-5,-,TRBV9,TRBD2,TGTGCCAGCAGCGTGGGCGGGGGGGTCCAAGAGACCCAGTACTTC,CASSVGGGVQETQYF
TRBJ1-6,-,TRBV9,-,TGTGCCAGCAGCGAAAACTCCGGGAACCCTAATTCACCCCTCCACTTT,CASSENSGNPNSPLHF
TRBJ2-1,-,TRBV4-1,-,TGCGCCAGCAGCGAAGTCTCGGCAACCAATGAGCAGTTCTTC,CASSEVSATNEQFF
TRBJ2-2,-,TRBV4-2,TRBD2,TGTGCCAGCAGCCAATCCGGGGGGAGCACCGGGGAGCTGTTTTTT,CASSQSGGSTGELFF
TRBJ1-6,-,TRBV18,TRBD1,TGTGCCAGCTCGGGTAGGGACAGTCAATATAATTCACCCCTCCACTTT,CASSGRDSQYNSPLHF
TRBJ1-1,-,TRBV14,-,TGTGCCAGCAGCCCACGGGGGCGTGAAGCTTTCTTT,CASSPRGREAFF
TRBJ2-1,-,TRBV14,-,TGTGCCAGCAGCCCTTTCGGGACGTCGCCCAGCAATGAGCAGTTCTTC,CASSPFGTSPSNEQFF
TRBJ2-3,once,TRBV20-1,TRBD2,TGCAGTGCCCTAGGCATCAGGGAGGGTACGCAGTATTTT,CSALGIREGTQYF
TRBJ2-7,-,TRBV27,-,TGTGCCAGCTCTCTCAATGGCGCCTACGAGCAGTACTTC,CASSLNGAYEQYF
TRBJ1-2,once,TRBV7-9,-,TGTGCCAGCAGCCCCCCGCCAGAACTACCCTATGGCTACACCTTC,CASSPPPELPYGYTF
TRBJ2-1,-,TRBV7-9,TRBD2,TGTGCCAGCAGCCAAGGACTAGCGGGAGGAAGTGGTGATGAGCAGTTCTTC,CASSQGLAGGSGDEQFF
TRBJ1-3,-,TRBV9,TRBD1,TGTGCCAGCAGCGCCCACAGGGGGCCTGGAAACACCATATATTTT,CASSAHRGPGNTIYF
TRBJ2-5,-,TRBV28,-,TGTGCCAGCAGTTTTATTGCTTCCAGAGAGACCCAGTACTTC,CASSFIASRETQYF
TRBJ2-1,-,TRBV2,-,TGTGCCAGCGAACCGTCCGACAATGAGCAGTTCTTC,CASEPSDNEQFF
TRBJ2-3,-,TRBV9,-,TGTGCCAGCAACCCTAACGGGGTCACAGATACGCAGTATTTT,CASNPNGVTDTQYF
TRBJ1-3,-,TRBV7-9,-,TGTGCCAGTGCGGACAGCCTCTCTGGAAACACCATATATTTT,CASADSLSGNTIYF
TRBJ2-5,-,TRBV30,TRBD1,TGTGCCTGGAGGAGCCCGGCAGGGGGCCGACAAGAGACCCAGTACTTC,CAWRSPAGGRQETQYF
TRBJ2-1,-,TRBV3-1,TRBD2,TGTGCCAGCAGCTTATTTCCCGGGACTAACAATGAGCAGTTCTTC,CASSLFPGTNNEQFF